Listed here are 11 T cell receptor beta chains from one sample, sequenced in a study of CD8+CD57+ T cells in acquired aplastic anemia. Genomic DNA provided the template from which TCR beta VDJ and CDR3 profiles were obtained. Each CDR3 protein gets one entry after TCRdb re-called the reads with MiXCR. The sample carries roughly 190,000 distinct CDR3 sequences, roughly half recorded once. Input material: sorted CD4+, CD8+, or CD8+CD57+ T cells (not recorded which) from PBMCs. The source of these receptors is a human donor in good health, serving as a control.

V and J are TRBV7-2 and TRBJ2-7; 11 bases agree with TRBD1. CDR3 length: 18 amino acids. J gave up 7 bases and V 5 bases, and 19 bases lay outside the gene matches. Germline V gives CDR1 SGHTA, CDR2 FQGNSA. The CDR3 is CASSQAIVWDRGGYEQYF. In DNA form, the CDR3 reads TGTGCCAGCAGCCAAGCGATCGTATGGGACAGGGGGGGCTATGAGCAGTACTTC.

This sequence joins TRBV7-9 and TRBJ1-6, with a tentative D call TRBD1 (5 bases). The CDR3 consists of 14 residues. In germline, CDR1 is SEHNR, CDR2 FQNEAQ (reference sequence). V was cut by 3 bases and J by 7 bases, with 10 bases left in between. This CDR3 reads CASSFGTANSPLHF. The DNA of the CDR3 is TGTGCCAGCAGCTTCGGGACGGCGAATTCACCCCTCCACTTT. Full variable domain (remainder filled in from reference TRBV7-9 and TRBJ1-6): DTGVSQNPRHKITKRGQNVTFRCDPISEHNRLYWYRQTLGQGPEFLTYFQNEAQLEKSRLLSDRFSAERPKGSFSTLEIQRTEQGDSAMYLCASSFGTANSPLHFGNGTRLTVT.

CDR3 loop: CASSFTGANSGYTF. For the CDR3, the DNA is TGTGCCAGTAGTTTTACCGGCGCAAATAGTGGCTACACCTTC. The chain recombines TRBV19 with TRBJ1-2; D ambiguous. Between the trimmed V and J ends, which lost 5 bases and 7 bases, there was a span of 17 bases. Germline CDR1 and CDR2: LNHDA and SQIVND (reference sequence). The CDR3 totals 14 residues. The variable domain in full, with the rest retrieved from reference TRBV19 and TRBJ1-2, is DGGITQSPKYLFRKEGQNVTLSCEQNLNHDAMYWYRQDPGQGLRLIYYSQIVNDFQKGDIAEGYSVSREKKESFPLTVTSAQKNPTAFYLCASSFTGANSGYTFGSGTRLTVV.

This rearrangement joins TRBV5-1 to TRBJ2-7; 9 bases are a match to TRBD1. CDR1 and CDR2 from the germline V gene are SGHRS and YFSETQ. The V and J ends lost 1 base and 1 base, in that order; junction bases with no gene match: 3. The CDR3 runs 15 residues. The DNA for the CDR3 is TGCGCCAGCAGCTTGTCCGGGACAGGGTCCTACGAGCAGTACTTC. Protein: CASSLSGTGSYEQYF.

This clonotype was observed a few times. It may be a read error: a sequence one base away is much more abundant. V gene TRBV9 combines with J gene TRBJ1-1; 8 bases line up with TRBD1. The germline V gene has CDR1 SGDLS and CDR2 YYNGEE. CDR3 size: 16 residues. The CDR3: CANSVQGAPGINEAFF. CDR3 in DNA: TGTGCCAACAGCGTCCAGGGGGCCCCGGGGATAAATGAAGCTTTCTTT.

For this clonotype: This may be a read error, as it is one base from a much larger clone. V is TRBV9 and J is TRBJ2-3; D gene uncertain. The germline CDR1 and CDR2 sequences are SGDLS and YYNGEE. CDR3 size: 13 residues. CDR3 loop: CASSPVSTDAQYF. As DNA, the CDR3 is TGTGCCAGCTCACCTGTCTCCACAGATGCGCAGTATTTT.

This chain connects TRBV10-1 to TRBJ1-2, with D uncertain. Trimming cost V 9 bases and J 4 bases, with 12 bases left between them. CDR3 size: 12 residues. Germline-derived CDR1 and CDR2 are WNHNN and SYGVQD (reference sequence). The CDR3 sequence is CARARTAYGYTF. CDR3 nucleotides: TGCGCCAGAGCCAGGACCGCCTATGGCTACACCTTC.

The J gene is TRBJ2-7, the V gene TRBV15, with D unresolved. The CDR3 sequence is 14 residues long. The V end was cut by 0 bases, the J end by 1 base, with 7 bases between. Per the germline V gene, CDR1 is LNHNV and CDR2 is YYDKDF (reference sequence). CDR3 nucleotide sequence: TGTGCCACCAGCAGAGATCGGAGATCCTACGAGCAGTACTTC. It codes for CATSRDRRSYEQYF.

The chain employs TRBV7-9 and TRBJ2-5, with 7 positions matching TRBD1. The CDR3 runs to 14 residues. V trimming: 5 bases; J trimming: 3 bases; junction bases outside the gene matches: 6. Germline V gene sequence: CDR1 SEHNR, CDR2 FQNEAQ (reference sequence). CDR3 residues: CASSVRTGEETQYF. In nucleotides, the CDR3 is TGTGCCAGCAGCGTACGAACAGGGGAAGAGACCCAGTACTTC.

The J gene is TRBJ2-7, the V gene TRBV7-2; D gene ambiguous. The CDR3 contains 14 residues. Germline V gene data show CDR1 as SGHTA and CDR2 as FQGNSA. Trimming removed 1 base at V and 1 base at J, with 8 bases between. The CDR3 loop is CASSLGWGSYEQYF. The CDR3 nucleotides are TGTGCCAGCAGCTTAGGGTGGGGTTCCTACGAGCAGTACTTC.

About this clonotype: This CDR3 is missing its conserved last phenylalanine or tryptophan, likely due to a read error. The rearrangement links TRBV15 to TRBJ2-1; D is possibly TRBD1 (6 bases). The CDR3 length is 16 residues. Germline V gene data show CDR1 as LNHNV and CDR2 as YYDKDF (reference sequence). CDR3 amino acids: CATSRVTGPGYNEQFS. CDR3 coding DNA: TGTGCTACCAGCAGAGTGACAGGCCCGGGCTACAATGAGCAGTTCTCC.